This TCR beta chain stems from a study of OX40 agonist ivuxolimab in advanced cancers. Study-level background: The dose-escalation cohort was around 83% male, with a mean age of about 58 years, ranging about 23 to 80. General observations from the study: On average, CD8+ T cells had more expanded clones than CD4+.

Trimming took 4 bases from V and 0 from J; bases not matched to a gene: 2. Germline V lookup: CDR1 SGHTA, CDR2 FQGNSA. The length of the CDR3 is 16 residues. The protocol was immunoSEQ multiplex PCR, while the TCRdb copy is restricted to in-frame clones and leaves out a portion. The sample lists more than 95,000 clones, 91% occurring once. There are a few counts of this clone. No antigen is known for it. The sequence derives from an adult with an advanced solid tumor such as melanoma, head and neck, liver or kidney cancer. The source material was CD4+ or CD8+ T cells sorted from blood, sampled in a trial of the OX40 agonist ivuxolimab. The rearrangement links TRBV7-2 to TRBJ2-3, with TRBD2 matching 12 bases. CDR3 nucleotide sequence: TGTGCCAGCAGCTCAGGACTAGCGGGAAGCACAGATACGCAGTATTTT. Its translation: CASSSGLAGSTDTQYF.